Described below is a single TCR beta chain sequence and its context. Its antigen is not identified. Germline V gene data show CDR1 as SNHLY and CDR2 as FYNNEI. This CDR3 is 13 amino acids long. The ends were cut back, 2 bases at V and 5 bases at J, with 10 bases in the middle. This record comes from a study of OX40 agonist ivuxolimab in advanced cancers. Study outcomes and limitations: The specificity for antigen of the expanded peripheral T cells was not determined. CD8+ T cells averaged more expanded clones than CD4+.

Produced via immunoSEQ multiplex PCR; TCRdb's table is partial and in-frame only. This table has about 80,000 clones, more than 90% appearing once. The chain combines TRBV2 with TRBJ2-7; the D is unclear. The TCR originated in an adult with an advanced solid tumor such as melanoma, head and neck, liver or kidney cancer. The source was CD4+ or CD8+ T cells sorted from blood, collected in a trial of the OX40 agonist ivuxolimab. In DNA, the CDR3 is TGTGCCAGCAGTGAATCCTGGGCTAACGAGCAGTACTTC. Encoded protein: CASSESWANEQYF.